This passage covers 6 T cell receptor beta chains from one sample sequenced in a study of T cells in Graves' hyperthyroidism and ophthalmopathy. Researchers took RNA transcripts and amplified the TCR beta CDR3 regions from them. The TCR CDR3 first-round RT-PCR relied on the HTBI primer set. TCRdb redid the calling of the multiplex PCR reads with MiXCR, one entry per CDR3 protein. This table has 500,000 to 550,000 distinct CDR3 sequences, 20% appearing once. The source material was blood. Every receptor here comes from a man in his late teens or twenties with Graves' hyperthyroidism.

This clonotype was picked up many times. The chain employs TRBV19 and TRBJ2-2; TRBD1 matches at 7 bases. The CDR3 length is 13 residues. CDR1 LNHDA and CDR2 SQIVND come from the germline V gene (reference sequence). V trimming: 8 bases; J trimming: 7 bases; junction bases outside the gene matches: 7. CDR3 nucleotides: TGTGCCAGTGGAACAGGGGATGGCGGGGAGCTGTTTTTT. It encodes CASGTGDGGELFF.

In this sample, this clonotype turned up many times. This sequence joins TRBV12-3 or TRBV12-4 and TRBJ2-7; possibly TRBD2 for D (5 bases). The CDR3 is 13 residues long. V lost 3 bases to trimming and J lost 7 bases, with 13 bases between them. The CDR3 loop reads CASSFASRREQYF. For the CDR3, the DNA is TGTGCCAGCAGTTTCGCGTCTCGGAGGGAGCAGTACTTC.

This clonotype was seen many times. This chain connects TRBV20-1 to TRBJ1-1; perhaps TRBD1 as D (5 bases). V was cut by 0 bases and J by 1 base, with 12 bases left in between. Germline V gene lookup returns CDR1 DFQATT and CDR2 SNEGSKA (reference sequence). The CDR3 sequence is 15 residues long. The CDR3 protein is CSARDRDSWNTEAFF. The DNA for the CDR3 is TGCAGTGCTAGAGACCGTGACAGTTGGAACACTGAAGCTTTCTTT.

This clonotype was seen ten or more times. The CDR3 sequence: CATKASGYTGELFF. CDR3 coding DNA: TGTGCCACCAAAGCTAGCGGATACACCGGGGAGCTGTTTTTT. The rearrangement joins TRBV15 to TRBJ2-2; TRBD2 aligns across 7 bases. Germline loops: CDR1 LNHNV, CDR2 YYDKDF (reference sequence). V lost 7 bases, J lost 3 bases, and 5 bases stayed unmatched. The CDR3 consists of 14 residues.

This clonotype was counted many times. The chain combines TRBV4-1 with TRBJ2-2; D gene unclear. V shed 1 base and J shed 7 bases, with 13 bases lying between them. CDR3 length equals 15 residues. The germline V gene encodes CDR1 MGHRA and CDR2 YSYEKL. The CDR3 here is CASSQVHGTGGELFF. The DNA for the CDR3 is TGCGCCAGCAGCCAAGTGCACGGAACGGGCGGGGAGCTGTTTTTT.

The chain is built from TRBV6-1 and TRBJ2-5; 10 bases match TRBD2. The CDR3 covers 15 residues. After removal of 7 bases from V and 5 bases from J, the junction contained 10 bases not matched to a gene. Germline CDR1 and CDR2: MNHNS and SASEGT. The CDR3 coding sequence is TGTGCCAGCACTGTGCTAGCGGGAGCGGAGGAGACCCAGTACTTC. It specifies CASTVLAGAEETQYF.